The 20 T cell receptor beta chains listed next were all sequenced from one sample in a study of T cells after yellow fever vaccination. TCRdb re-called the 5' RACE reads with MiXCR, one entry per CDR3 protein. The sample comprises around 590,000 distinct CDR3 sequences, approximately 13% of which are singletons, and just under 15% rests with the top ten. Sequenced material: PBMCs, taken on the day of the yellow fever booster vaccination. The receptors stem from a man aged 25 to 40 who received the YFV17D yellow fever vaccine.

The chain combines TRBV12-3 or TRBV12-4 with TRBJ2-1, with D possibly being TRBD2 (6 bases). V gave up 6 bases and J gave up 5 bases, with 20 bases separating them. This CDR3 has 16 residues. The CDR3 DNA is TGTGCCAGCAGCCTGGAGGGCGCAGACCTCAACAATGAGCAGTTCTTC. Encoded protein: CASSLEGADLNNEQFF.

This clonotype was picked up many times. The chain couples TRBV12-3 or TRBV12-4 to TRBJ2-3; D is possibly TRBD1 (5 bases). Deletions cut 6 bases from V and 2 bases from J, with 6 bases between. CDR3 length: 12 residues. This CDR3 reads CASSRVTDTQYF. The CDR3 DNA sequence: TGTGCCAGCAGCAGGGTCACAGATACGCAGTATTTT.

The V call is TRBV3-1, the J call TRBJ2-3; 8 positions agree with TRBD1. Germline lookup yields CDR1 LGHDT and CDR2 YNNKEL (reference sequence). Losses at the gene ends were 4 bases for V and 3 bases for J; bases not matched to a gene: 6. The CDR3 has 15 residues. The CDR3 DNA is TGTGCCAGCAGCCGCGGGACAGGCATTACAGATACGCAGTATTTT. Its translation: CASSRGTGITDTQYF.

This chain connects TRBV7-2 to TRBJ2-3, with 9 bases that match TRBD2. CDR1 and CDR2 from the germline V gene are SGHTA and FQGNSA. This CDR3 is built from 16 residues. The J segment lost 4 bases and the V segment lost 2 bases, leaving 7 bases of the junction unmatched. The CDR3: CASSLNLAGPPDTQYF. The CDR3 DNA follows: TGTGCCAGCAGCTTAAACCTAGCGGGACCCCCAGATACGCAGTATTTT.

This clonotype appeared a few times. The chain carries TRBV28 and TRBJ2-3; TRBD2 might be the D (5 bases). The ends were cut back, 6 bases at V and 1 base at J, with 14 bases in the middle. There are 15 residues in the CDR3. The germline CDR1 and CDR2 sequences are MDHEN and SYDVKM. CDR3 in DNA: TGTGCCAGCAGCACTGGAGCGGTGGGCACAGATACGCAGTATTTT. Its protein product is CASSTGAVGTDTQYF. Supplemented by reference TRBV28 and TRBJ2-3, the full variable domain reads DVKVTQSSRYLVKRTGEKVFLECVQDMDHENMFWYRQDPGLGLRLIYFSYDVKMKEKGDIPEGYSVSREKKERFSLILESASTNQTSMYLCASSTGAVGTDTQYFGPGTRLTVL.

This chain uses TRBV20-1 with TRBJ2-3, with 9 nucleotides matching TRBD2. CDR1 and CDR2 (germline): DFQATT, SNEGSKA (reference sequence). Trimming at V came to 5 bases and at J to 5 bases, leaving 14 bases not matched to a gene. This CDR3 is built from 16 residues. CDR3 amino acids: CSAPARAGGPGDTQYF. Written as DNA, the CDR3 is TGCAGTGCTCCCGCCCGGGCGGGAGGGCCTGGAGATACGCAGTATTTT.

The rearrangement uses TRBV7-9 and TRBJ1-1; TRBD1 might be the D (5 bases). CDR1 and CDR2 (germline): SEHNR, FQNEAQ (reference sequence). This CDR3 contains 12 residues. The V end was cut by 7 bases, the J end by 6 bases, with 12 bases between. As DNA, the CDR3 is TGTGCCAGCAACAGGCTACTCTCTGAAGCTTTCTTT. Amino acid sequence: CASNRLLSEAFF.

This clonotype was seen at least ten times. The chain links TRBV10-2 to TRBJ2-1, with D possibly being TRBD1 (6 bases). The V end was cut by 7 bases, the J end by 0 bases, with 10 bases between. The CDR3 has 14 amino acids. CDR1 and CDR2 (germline): WSHSY, SAAADI. The DNA of the CDR3 is TGCGCCAGCACTCCGGACAGCTCCTACAATGAGCAGTTCTTC. Translation: CASTPDSSYNEQFF.

This clonotype was counted a few times. The chain is built from TRBV27 and TRBJ2-7; D perhaps matches TRBD2 (5 bases). V lost 3 bases and J lost 3, with 15 bases in between. Looked up from germline, CDR1 is MNHEY and CDR2 is SMNVEV (reference sequence). This CDR3 has 15 amino acids. In DNA, the CDR3 is TGTGCCAGCAGTTTTGCCGAGCGGAAATACTACGAGCAGTACTTC. Its protein product is CASSFAERKYYEQYF.

This chain joins TRBV7-2 and TRBJ2-1, with 9 nucleotides matching TRBD1. In germline, CDR1 is SGHTA, CDR2 FQGNSA. V gave up 5 bases and J gave up 9 bases; unmatched junction bases: 11. The CDR3 loop spans 15 amino acids. As DNA, the CDR3 is TGTGCCAGCAGCCAGGGGGGGGGACAGGGTGCTGAGCAGTTCTTC. Protein: CASSQGGGQGAEQFF.

The chain uses TRBV20-1 and TRBJ1-3; weak D call: TRBD1 (5 bases). V was clipped by 0 bases and J by 0 bases, with 6 bases between them. Germline V gene lookup returns CDR1 DFQATT and CDR2 SNEGSKA (reference sequence). This CDR3 has 14 amino acids. CDR3 nucleotides: TGCAGTGCTAGAGATGGGGGCTCTGGAAACACCATATATTTT. This codes for CSARDGGSGNTIYF.

The V call is TRBV13, the J call TRBJ1-3; D is uncertain. The CDR3 has 13 amino acids. Germline CDR1 and CDR2: PRHDT and FYEKMQ (reference sequence). Trimming cost V 8 bases and J 6 bases, with 14 bases left between them. CDR3 region: CASERSSENTIYF. The CDR3 DNA sequence: TGTGCCAGCGAACGAAGTTCCGAAAACACCATATATTTT.

This clonotype has ten or more counts. The rearrangement uses TRBV3-1 and TRBJ2-3; D ambiguous. This CDR3 has 13 amino acids. V was pared by 1 base and J by 7 bases, with 9 bases between. Germline CDR1 LGHDT, CDR2 YNNKEL (reference sequence). The CDR3 nucleotides are TGTGCCAGCAGCCAAGGAGGAATATATACGCAGTATTTT. This translates into CASSQGGIYTQYF.

CDR3 in amino acids: CASREGQSSYEQYF. Written as DNA, the CDR3 is TGTGCCAGCAGGGAGGGACAGAGCTCCTACGAGCAGTACTTC. J is TRBJ2-7 and V is TRBV6-1, with D possibly matching TRBD1 (7 bases). CDR3 length: 14 amino acids. V shed 6 bases and J shed 0 bases, with 12 bases lying between them. In germline, CDR1 is MNHNS, CDR2 SASEGT.

This clonotype has just a few counts. The J gene is TRBJ2-5, the V gene TRBV7-2; D may be TRBD1 or TRBD2 (6 bases each). The CDR3 runs 17 residues. V lost 1 base and J 4 bases, leaving 19 bases between the germline ends. Germline V gives CDR1 SGHTA, CDR2 FQGNSA. The CDR3 DNA is TGTGCCAGCAGCTTAGGCGTGACTAGGGGGTTAGGAGAGACCCAGTACTTC. It specifies CASSLGVTRGLGETQYF.

This clonotype occurred a few times. V and J are TRBV7-8 and TRBJ2-3; TRBD2 might be the D (6 bases). V was cut by 1 base and J by 8 bases, with 25 bases left in between. The CDR3 length is 18 residues. CDR1 and CDR2 (germline): SGHVS, FQNEAQ. The CDR3 here is CASSLESQGGGYLGTQYF. DNA of the CDR3: TGTGCCAGCAGCTTAGAATCTCAGGGAGGTGGTTATTTGGGTACGCAGTATTTT.

V is TRBV7-8 and J is TRBJ2-5, with 8 bases that match TRBD1. CDR1 SGHVS and CDR2 FQNEAQ come from the germline V gene. Trimming took 2 bases from V and 3 from J; bases not matched to a gene: 5. The CDR3 contains 15 residues. CDR3 in DNA: TGTGCCAGCAGCTTATTTCGGACAGGGAAAGAGACCCAGTACTTC. Residues: CASSLFRTGKETQYF.

This clonotype was seen a few times. The chain couples TRBV7-9 to TRBJ2-6; 7 bases agree with TRBD1. Germline V gene data show CDR1 as SEHNR and CDR2 as FQNEAQ (reference sequence). Trimming removed 8 bases from V and 4 bases from J; junction bases left unmatched: 11. The CDR3 totals 16 residues. The CDR3 nucleotides are TGTGCCAGCGGACAGGTTCCCCGGGGAGGGGCCAACGTCCTGACTTTC. It encodes CASGQVPRGGANVLTF.

This rearrangement joins TRBV29-1 to TRBJ2-2; TRBD1 is a possible D gene (5 bases). V lost 5 bases and J lost 1, with 11 bases in between. Germline V gene data show CDR1 as SQVTM and CDR2 as ANQGSEA. The CDR3 contains 14 residues. CDR3 in DNA: TGCAGCGTTTCAGAAACAGGGAACACCGGGGAGCTGTTTTTT. This gives the protein CSVSETGNTGELFF.

This clonotype was detected a few times. The chain couples TRBV7-2 to TRBJ2-7; 10 nucleotides match TRBD2. The CDR3 contains 14 residues. CDR1 SGHTA and CDR2 FQGNSA come from the germline V gene. The V and J ends lost 4 bases and 5 bases, in that order; junction bases with no gene match: 5. The CDR3 DNA follows: TGTGCCAGCAGCTGGGGACTAGCGAGCGACGAGCAGTACTTC. This gives the protein CASSWGLASDEQYF.